This TCR beta chain was recorded in a study of shared clonotypes between healthy human individuals. Study information: CD4 naive and memory got three plates each, CD8 naive two, CD8 memory one.

On this clone: No antigen is known for it.

V gave up 4 bases and J gave up 7 bases, with 10 bases separating them. Germline V gives CDR1 SNHLY, CDR2 FYNNEI. This CDR3 has 13 amino acids. Study conclusions and caveats: Across several donors, naive CD4 shared roughly 5.2%, naive CD8 more than 3%, memory CD4 about 2.4%, memory CD8 0.4% to 0.5%. Genetic and exposure-history diversity was limited by the few donors.

Using immunoSEQ multiplex PCR, the repertoire was profiled, and TCRdb retains in-frame clones only, with some absent. The sample records approximately 1,000,000 clones, approximately 75% being singletons. HIV-negative, healthy adults without recent acute infections or vaccinations were the donors. V usage is TRBV2 and J usage is TRBJ2-2; D call uncertain. The clonotype comes from a man younger than 35 in good health. Some clones in this sample may be carry-over from other donors' samples. Sample: memory CD4+ T cells from PBMCs. Indicated subset: CD45RA-negative fraction. CDR3 DNA sequence: TGTGCCAGCAGTGGGCAAGTGCACGGGGAGCTGTTTTTT. Its translation is CASSGQVHGELFF.